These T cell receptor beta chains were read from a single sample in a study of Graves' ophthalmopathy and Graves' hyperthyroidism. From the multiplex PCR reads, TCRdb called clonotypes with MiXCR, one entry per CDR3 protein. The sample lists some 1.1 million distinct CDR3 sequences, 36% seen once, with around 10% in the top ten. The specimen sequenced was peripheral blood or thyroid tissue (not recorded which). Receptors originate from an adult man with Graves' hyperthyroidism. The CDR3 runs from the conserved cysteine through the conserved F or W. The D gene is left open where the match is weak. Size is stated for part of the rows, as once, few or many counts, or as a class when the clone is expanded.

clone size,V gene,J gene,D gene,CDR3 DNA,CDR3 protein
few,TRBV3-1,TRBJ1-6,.,TGTGCCAGCAGCCAAGCACAGGGAGACCGGAATTCACCCCTCCACTTT,CASSQAQGDRNSPLHF
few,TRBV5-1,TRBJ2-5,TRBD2,TGCGCCAGCAGCTTGCGTGGCGGGGGATTCCAAGAGACCCAGTACTTC,CASSLRGGGFQETQYF
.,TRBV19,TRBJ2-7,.,TGTGCCAGTGCTTGGGCAGGGAGAAACGAGCAGTACTTC,CASAWAGRNEQYF
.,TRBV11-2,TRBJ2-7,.,TGTGCCAGCAGCGGACAGGGAGGGTCGCTTGGTTACGAGCAGTACTTC,CASSGQGGSLGYEQYF
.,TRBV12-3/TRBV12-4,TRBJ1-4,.,TGTGCCAGCAGCCCCCCTGGGGTTAATGAAAAACTGTTTTTT,CASSPPGVNEKLFF
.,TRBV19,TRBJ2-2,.,TGTGCCAGTAGACCGGGGCAGTCAATCCTCGACGGGGAGCTGTTTTTT,CASRPGQSILDGELFF
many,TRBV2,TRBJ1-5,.,TGTGCCAGCAGTGACCGAGGGGGGAGTCAGCCCCAGCATTTT,CASSDRGGSQPQHF
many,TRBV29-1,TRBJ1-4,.,TGCAGCGTTCGGGACCGTAATGAAAAACTGTTTTTT,CSVRDRNEKLFF
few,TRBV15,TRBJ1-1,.,TGTGCCACCAGCAGAGGGGGGTTAGGGAACACTGAAGCTTTCTTT,CATSRGGLGNTEAFF
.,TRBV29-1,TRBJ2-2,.,TGCAGCGGCCCATACACCGGGGAGCTGTTTTTT,CSGPYTGELFF
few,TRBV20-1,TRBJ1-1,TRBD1,TGCAGTGCCAGCAGGTCGGGACAGGGGGCACTAGACACTGAAGCTTTCTTT,CSASRSGQGALDTEAFF
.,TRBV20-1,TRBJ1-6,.,TGCAGTGCCACCGGGACTAGCGGTGAAGGAGAGCAGACCTATAATTCACCCCTCCACTTT,CSATGTSGEGEQTYNSPLHF
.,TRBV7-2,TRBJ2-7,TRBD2,TGTGCCAGCAGCTGGGAGGGGCTAGGGGAGCAGTACTTC,CASSWEGLGEQYF
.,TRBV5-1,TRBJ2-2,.,TGCGCCAGCAGCCAGAGTTTCGGCGGGGAGCTGTTTTTT,CASSQSFGGELFF
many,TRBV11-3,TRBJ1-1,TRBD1,TGTGCCAGCAGCTCCAGGGGGCAAGGGACTGAAGCTTTCTTT,CASSSRGQGTEAFF
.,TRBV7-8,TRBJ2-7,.,TGTGCCAGCAGCCCACAACGGGGGATTGTCGGCTCGGACAGGAGATACGAGCAGTACTTC,CASSPQRGIVGSDRRYEQYF
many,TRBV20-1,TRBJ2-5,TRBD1,TGCAGTGCTAATAACAGGGGGGCCTTAACGGAGACCCAGTACTTC,CSANNRGALTETQYF
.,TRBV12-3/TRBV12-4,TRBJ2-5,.,TGTGCCAGCAGTCCAGGGGGGAGTAGTCAAGAGACCCAGTACTTC,CASSPGGSSQETQYF
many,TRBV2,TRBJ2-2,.,TGTGCCAGCAGGGCAGGGGCGCCGAACACCGGGGAGCTGTTTTTT,CASRAGAPNTGELFF
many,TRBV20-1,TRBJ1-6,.,TGCAGTGCACGAACCAGCTCCTATAATTCACCCCTCCACTTT,CSARTSSYNSPLHF
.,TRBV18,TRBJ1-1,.,TGTGCCAGCTCACCACTGGGTACGCGAGGGAACACTGAAGCTTTCTTT,CASSPLGTRGNTEAFF
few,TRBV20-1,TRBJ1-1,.,TGCAGTGCTAGAGTGCGCACTCCGGGCACTGAAGCTTTCTTT,CSARVRTPGTEAFF
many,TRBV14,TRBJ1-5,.,TGTGCCAGCAGGCAAAGGTGGGGGAACAGGCAGCCCCAGCATTTT,CASRQRWGNRQPQHF
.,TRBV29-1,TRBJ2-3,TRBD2,TGCAGCGTTCCGGGGGGCGGGGGGGGCACAGATACGCAGTATTTT,CSVPGGGGGTDTQYF
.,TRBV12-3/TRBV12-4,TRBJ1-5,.,TGTGCCAGCACCAAAATGGGCGGGAGTCAGCCCCAGCATTTT,CASTKMGGSQPQHF
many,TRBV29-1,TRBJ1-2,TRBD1,TGCAGCGTTTACAGGGGTCGTGGCTACACCTTC,CSVYRGRGYTF
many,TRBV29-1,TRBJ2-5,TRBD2,TGCAGCGTTGAAGGAGGGCGGGAGAGGAAAGGAGAGACCCAGTACTTC,CSVEGGRERKGETQYF
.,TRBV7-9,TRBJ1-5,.,TGTGCCAGCAGTTGCAAAGGCAATCAGCCCCAGCATTTT,CASSCKGNQPQHF
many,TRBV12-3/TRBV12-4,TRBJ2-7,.,TGTGCCAGCACCCCTGGGGCCACCGTAGGATCTTACGAGCAGTACTTC,CASTPGATVGSYEQYF